This T cell receptor (beta chain) is drawn from a study of human T cells and chemical hapten exposure. Overall study context: Minor pooled library volume differences mainly drove per-sample TCR yield variation. Whole-study findings and limits: Donors, who had alopecia, may show an immune response that differs from healthy people's.

V shed 5 bases and J shed 0 bases, with 2 bases lying between them. This CDR3 is built from 11 residues. CDR1 is PRHDT, CDR2 FYEKMQ, per germline (reference sequence). One entry per CDR3 protein results from TCRdb running MiXCR on the RACE reads. The profile shows 60,000 or so distinct CDR3 sequences, 9.5% to 10% of them singletons. Stated time point: pre-sensitization, week 0. Indicated treatment: therapeutic diphenylcyclopropenone sensitization with weekly scalp DPC. This clonotype was seen ten or more times. The antigen is not known. Here the sequenced sample was whole blood, taken in connection with sensitization to the hapten diphenylcyclopropenone (DPC). The origin of this receptor is a man aged 40-49 years with alopecia areata. Some clones in this sample may be carry-over from other donors' samples. The chain combines TRBV13 with TRBJ2-7; D is unclear. The CDR3 here is CASSRSYEQYF. The DNA for the CDR3 is TGTGCCAGCAGCCGCTCCTACGAGCAGTACTTC. The complete variable domain, with remaining parts taken from reference TRBV13 and TRBJ2-7, reads AAGVIQSPRHLIKEKRETATLKCYPIPRHDTVYWYQQGPGQDPQFLISFYEKMQSDKGSIPDRFSAQQFSDYHSELNMSSLELGDSALYFCASSRSYEQYFGPGTRLTVT.